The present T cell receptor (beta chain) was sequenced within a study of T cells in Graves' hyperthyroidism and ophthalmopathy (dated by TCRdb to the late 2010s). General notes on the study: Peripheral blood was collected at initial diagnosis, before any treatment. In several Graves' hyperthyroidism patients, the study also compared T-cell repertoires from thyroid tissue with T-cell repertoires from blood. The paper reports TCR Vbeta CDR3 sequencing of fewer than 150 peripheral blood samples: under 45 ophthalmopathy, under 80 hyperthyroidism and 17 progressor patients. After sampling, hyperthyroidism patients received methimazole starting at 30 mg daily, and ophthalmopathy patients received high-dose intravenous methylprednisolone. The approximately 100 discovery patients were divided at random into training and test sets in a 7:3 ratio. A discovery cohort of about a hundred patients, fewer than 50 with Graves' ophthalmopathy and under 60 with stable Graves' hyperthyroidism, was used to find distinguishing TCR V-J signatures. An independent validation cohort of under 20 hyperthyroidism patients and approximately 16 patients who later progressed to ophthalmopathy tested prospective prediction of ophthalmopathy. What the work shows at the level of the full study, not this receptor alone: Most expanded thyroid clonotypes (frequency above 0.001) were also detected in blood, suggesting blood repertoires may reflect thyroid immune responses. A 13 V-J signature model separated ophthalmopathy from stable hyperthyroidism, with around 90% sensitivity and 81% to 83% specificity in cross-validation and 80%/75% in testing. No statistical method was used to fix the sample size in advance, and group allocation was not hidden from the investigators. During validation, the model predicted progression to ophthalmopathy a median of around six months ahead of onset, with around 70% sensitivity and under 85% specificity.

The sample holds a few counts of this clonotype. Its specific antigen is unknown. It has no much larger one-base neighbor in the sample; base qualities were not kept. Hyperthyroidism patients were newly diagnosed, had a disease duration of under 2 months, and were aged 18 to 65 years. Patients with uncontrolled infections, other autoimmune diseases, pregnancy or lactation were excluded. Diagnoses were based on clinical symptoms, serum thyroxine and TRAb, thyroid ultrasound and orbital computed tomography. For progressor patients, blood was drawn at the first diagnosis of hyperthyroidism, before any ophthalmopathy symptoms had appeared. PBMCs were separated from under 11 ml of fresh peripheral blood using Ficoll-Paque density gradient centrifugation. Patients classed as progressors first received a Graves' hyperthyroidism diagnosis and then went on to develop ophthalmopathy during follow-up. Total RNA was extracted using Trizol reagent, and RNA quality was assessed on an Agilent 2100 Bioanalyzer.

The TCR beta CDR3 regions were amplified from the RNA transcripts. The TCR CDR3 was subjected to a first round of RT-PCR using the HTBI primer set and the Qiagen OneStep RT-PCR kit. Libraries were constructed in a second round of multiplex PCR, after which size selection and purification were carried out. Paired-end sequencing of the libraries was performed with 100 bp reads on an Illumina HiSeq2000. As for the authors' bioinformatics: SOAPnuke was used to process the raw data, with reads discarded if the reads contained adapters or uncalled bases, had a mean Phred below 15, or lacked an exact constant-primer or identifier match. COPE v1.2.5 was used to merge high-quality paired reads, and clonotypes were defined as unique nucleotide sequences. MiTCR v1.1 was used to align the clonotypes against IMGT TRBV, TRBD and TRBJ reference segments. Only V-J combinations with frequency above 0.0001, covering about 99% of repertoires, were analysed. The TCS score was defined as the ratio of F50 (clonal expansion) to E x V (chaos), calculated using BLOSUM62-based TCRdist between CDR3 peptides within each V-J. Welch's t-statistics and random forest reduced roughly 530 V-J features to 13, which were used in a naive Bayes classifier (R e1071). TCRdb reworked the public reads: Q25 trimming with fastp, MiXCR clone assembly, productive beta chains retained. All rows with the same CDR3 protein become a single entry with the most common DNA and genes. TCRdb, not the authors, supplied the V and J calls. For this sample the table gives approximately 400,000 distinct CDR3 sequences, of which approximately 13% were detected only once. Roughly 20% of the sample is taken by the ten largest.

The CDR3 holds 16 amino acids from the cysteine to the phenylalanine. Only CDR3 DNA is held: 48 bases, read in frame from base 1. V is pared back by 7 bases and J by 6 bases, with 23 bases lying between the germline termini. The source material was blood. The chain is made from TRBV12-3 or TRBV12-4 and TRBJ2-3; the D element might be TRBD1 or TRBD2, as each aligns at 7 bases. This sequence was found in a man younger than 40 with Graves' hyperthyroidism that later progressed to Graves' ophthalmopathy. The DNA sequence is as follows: TGTGCCAGCACCCCAGGGGGGGGGGGCCGCCACGATACGCAGTATTTT. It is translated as CASTPGGGGRHDTQYF.